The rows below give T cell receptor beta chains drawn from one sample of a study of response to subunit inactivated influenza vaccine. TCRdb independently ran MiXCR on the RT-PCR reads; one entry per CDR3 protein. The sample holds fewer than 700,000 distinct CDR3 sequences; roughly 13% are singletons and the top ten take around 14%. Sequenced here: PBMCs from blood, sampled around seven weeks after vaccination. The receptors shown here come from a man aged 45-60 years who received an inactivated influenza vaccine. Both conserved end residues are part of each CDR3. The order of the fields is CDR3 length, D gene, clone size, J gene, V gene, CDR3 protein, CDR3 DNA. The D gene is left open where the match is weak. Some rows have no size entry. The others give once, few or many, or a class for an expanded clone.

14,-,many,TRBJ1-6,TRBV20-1,CSAPGAHSGSPLHF,TGCAGTGCTCCTGGGGCTCATTCGGGATCACCCCTCCACTTT
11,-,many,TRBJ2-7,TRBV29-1,CSVTGTNEQYF,TGCAGCGTGACCGGGACAAACGAGCAGTACTTC
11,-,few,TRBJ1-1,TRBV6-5,CASRARGEAFF,TGTGCCAGCAGGGCACGGGGTGAAGCTTTCTTT
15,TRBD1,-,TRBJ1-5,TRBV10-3,CAISEGQGGNQPQHF,TGTGCCATCAGTGAGGGACAGGGTGGGAATCAGCCCCAGCATTTT
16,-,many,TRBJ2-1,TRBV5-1,CASSYEGLSSYNEQFF,TGCGCCAGCAGCTATGAGGGACTGAGCTCCTACAATGAGCAGTTCTTC
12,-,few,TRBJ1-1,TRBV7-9,CASSGSRSEAFF,TGTGCCAGCAGCGGTTCCCGCTCTGAAGCTTTCTTT
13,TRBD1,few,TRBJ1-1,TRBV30,CAWTGQTNTEAFF,TGTGCCTGGACGGGACAGACCAACACTGAAGCTTTCTTT
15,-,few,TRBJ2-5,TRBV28,CASSLGDRSLETQYF,TGTGCCAGCAGTTTAGGAGACAGATCCTTGGAGACCCAGTACTTC
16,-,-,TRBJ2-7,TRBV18,CASSPRVGTDPYEQYF,TGTGCCAGCTCACCAAGGGTCGGGACGGACCCCTACGAGCAGTACTTC
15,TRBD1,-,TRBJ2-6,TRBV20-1,CSAWDSHSGANVLTF,TGCAGTGCTTGGGACAGTCACTCTGGGGCCAACGTCCTGACTTTC
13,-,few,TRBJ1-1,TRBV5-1,CASSLIQSVEAFF,TGCGCCAGCAGCTTAATACAGAGCGTTGAAGCTTTCTTT
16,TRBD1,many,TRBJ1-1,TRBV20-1,CSARDLGQGVNTEAFF,TGCAGTGCTAGAGATCTTGGACAGGGGGTGAACACTGAAGCTTTCTTT
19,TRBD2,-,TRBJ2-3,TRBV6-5,CASSYRFLAEIPSTDTQYF,TGTGCCAGCAGTTACAGGTTTCTAGCGGAAATACCTAGCACAGATACGCAGTATTTT
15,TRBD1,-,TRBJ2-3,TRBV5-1,CASSQGQGVADTQYF,TGCGCCAGCAGCCAGGGACAGGGGGTCGCAGATACGCAGTATTTT
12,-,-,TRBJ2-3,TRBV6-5,CASNGGTDTQYF,TGTGCCAGCAATGGGGGGACAGATACGCAGTATTTT
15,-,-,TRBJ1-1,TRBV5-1,CASSLVGSVNTEAFF,TGCGCCAGCAGCTTGGTGGGCAGTGTGAACACTGAAGCTTTCTTT
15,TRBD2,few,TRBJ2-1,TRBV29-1,CSGTSGRALGNEQFF,TGCAGCGGGACTAGCGGGAGGGCCCTAGGGAATGAGCAGTTCTTC
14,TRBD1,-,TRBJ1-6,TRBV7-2,CASSLTGVHTPLHF,TGTGCCAGCAGCTTGACAGGGGTTCATACACCCCTCCACTTT
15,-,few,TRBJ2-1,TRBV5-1,CASSLDAPKYNEQFF,TGCGCCAGCAGCTTGGACGCGCCCAAATACAATGAGCAGTTCTTC
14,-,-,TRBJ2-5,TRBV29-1,CSVGDTSGRETQYF,TGCAGCGTTGGGGACACGTCGGGTCGAGAGACCCAGTACTTC
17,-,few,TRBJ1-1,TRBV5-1,CASSLEGGGAMNTEAFF,TGCGCCAGCAGCTTGGAGGGCGGGGGAGCAATGAACACTGAAGCTTTCTTT
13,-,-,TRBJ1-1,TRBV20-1,CSARLTGPTEAFF,TGCAGTGCTAGACTAACAGGGCCCACTGAAGCTTTCTTT
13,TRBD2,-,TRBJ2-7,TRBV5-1,CASSLASGNEQYF,TGCGCCAGCAGCTTGGCTAGCGGTAACGAGCAGTACTTC
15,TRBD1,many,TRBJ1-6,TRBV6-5,CASSFSTGSNSPLHF,TGTGCCAGCAGTTTCTCGACAGGGAGTAATTCACCCCTCCACTTT
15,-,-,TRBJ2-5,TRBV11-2,CASRTPAGPQETQYF,TGTGCCAGCAGAACACCCGCGGGGCCCCAAGAGACCCAGTACTTC
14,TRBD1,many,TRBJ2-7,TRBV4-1,CASSQDRGAYEQYF,TGCGCCAGCAGCCAGGACAGGGGGGCCTACGAGCAGTACTTC
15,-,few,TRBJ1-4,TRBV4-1,CASSRGTTTNEKLFF,TGCGCCAGCAGCCGGGGGACAACAACTAATGAAAAACTGTTTTTT
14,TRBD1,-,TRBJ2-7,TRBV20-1,CSASSGTGNYEQYF,TGCAGTGCTAGCTCCGGGACAGGGAACTACGAGCAGTACTTC
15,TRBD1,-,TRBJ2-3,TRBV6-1,CASRPGQTYTDTQYF,TGTGCCAGCAGGCCGGGACAGACCTACACAGATACGCAGTATTTT
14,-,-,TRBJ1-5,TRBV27,CASSLRGAVQPQHF,TGTGCCAGCAGTTTAAGAGGGGCGGTCCAGCCCCAGCATTTT
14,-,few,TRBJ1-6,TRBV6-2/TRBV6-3,CASSPGPRSAPLHF,TGTGCCAGCAGCCCCGGACCCAGAAGCGCACCCCTCCACTTT
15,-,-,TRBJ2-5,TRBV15,CATSRDRGYQETQYF,TGTGCCACCAGCAGAGATCGGGGGTACCAAGAGACCCAGTACTTC
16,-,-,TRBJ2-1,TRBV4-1,CASSQYLAGGNNEQFF,TGCGCCAGCAGCCAATATCTAGCTGGGGGGAACAATGAGCAGTTCTTC
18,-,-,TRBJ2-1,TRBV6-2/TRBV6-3,CASSYLVRVGERGNEQFF,TGTGCCAGCAGTTACTTGGTAAGGGTAGGAGAACGAGGGAATGAGCAGTTCTTC
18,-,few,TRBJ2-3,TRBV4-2,CASSQGLRSGLEADTQYF,TGTGCCAGCAGCCAAGGTTTGAGAAGTGGGCTAGAGGCAGATACGCAGTATTTT
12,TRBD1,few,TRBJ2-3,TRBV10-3,CASGQVQDTQYF,TGTGCCTCAGGACAGGTTCAAGATACGCAGTATTTT
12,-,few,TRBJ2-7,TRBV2,CASTGFSYEQYF,TGTGCCAGCACGGGGTTCTCCTACGAGCAGTACTTC
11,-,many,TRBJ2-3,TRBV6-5,CASSRADTQYF,TGTGCCAGCAGTAGGGCAGATACGCAGTATTTT
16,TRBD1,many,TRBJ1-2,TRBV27,CASSPIGQGVIRGYTF,TGTGCCAGCAGTCCCATCGGACAGGGGGTGATTCGAGGCTACACCTTC
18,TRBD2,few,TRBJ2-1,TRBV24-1,CATSATSGRSLSYNEQFF,TGTGCCACCAGTGCGACTAGCGGGAGGTCTCTTTCCTACAATGAGCAGTTCTTC
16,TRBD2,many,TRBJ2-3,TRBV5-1,CASSLGTSGGADTQYF,TGCGCCAGCAGCTTGGGGACTAGCGGGGGGGCAGATACGCAGTATTTT
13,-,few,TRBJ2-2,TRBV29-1,CSVEFKGTGELFF,TGCAGCGTTGAGTTTAAGGGCACCGGGGAGCTGTTTTTT
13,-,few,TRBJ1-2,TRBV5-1,CASSLVADYGYTF,TGCGCCAGCAGCTTGGTGGCGGATTATGGCTACACCTTC
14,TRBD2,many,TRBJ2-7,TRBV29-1,CSVFAGVGSYEQYF,TGCAGCGTTTTCGCGGGAGTGGGGTCCTACGAGCAGTACTTC
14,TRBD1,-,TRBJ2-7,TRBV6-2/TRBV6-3,CASNRGQGFYEQYF,TGTGCCAGCAATAGGGGACAGGGCTTCTACGAGCAGTACTTC
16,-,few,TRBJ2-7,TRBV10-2,CASTDISRDNYYEQYF,TGCGCCAGCACGGATATAAGTAGGGACAACTACTACGAGCAGTACTTC
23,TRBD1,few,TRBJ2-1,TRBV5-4,CASSLGPTLSYSSGQGIYNEQFF,TGTGCCAGCAGCTTGGGCCCAACCTTATCATATAGTTCCGGACAGGGGATTTACAATGAGCAGTTCTTC
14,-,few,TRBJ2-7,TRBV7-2,CASSLARGSYEQYF,TGTGCCAGCAGCTTAGCCCGGGGCTCCTACGAGCAGTACTTC
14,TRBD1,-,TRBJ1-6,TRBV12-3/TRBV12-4,CASSPGQSNSPLHF,TGTGCCAGCAGCCCGGGACAGAGTAATTCACCCCTCCACTTT
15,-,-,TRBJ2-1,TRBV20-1,CSARLLGISYNEQFF,TGCAGTGCTAGGCTTTTGGGGATTTCCTACAATGAGCAGTTCTTC
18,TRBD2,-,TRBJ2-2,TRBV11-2,CASSPLLAGGENTGELFF,TGTGCCAGCAGCCCCCTTTTAGCGGGGGGTGAGAACACCGGGGAGCTGTTTTTT
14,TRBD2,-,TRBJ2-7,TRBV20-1,CSAPDSGRTYEQYF,TGCAGTGCTCCGGATAGCGGGAGAACTTACGAGCAGTACTTC
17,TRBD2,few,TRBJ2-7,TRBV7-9,CASSMAGFLAASYEQYF,TGTGCCAGCAGCATGGCAGGGTTCCTAGCGGCCTCCTACGAGCAGTACTTC
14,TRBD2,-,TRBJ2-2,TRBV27,CASKILAGVGELFF,TGTGCCAGCAAGATCCTAGCGGGGGTTGGGGAGCTGTTTTTT